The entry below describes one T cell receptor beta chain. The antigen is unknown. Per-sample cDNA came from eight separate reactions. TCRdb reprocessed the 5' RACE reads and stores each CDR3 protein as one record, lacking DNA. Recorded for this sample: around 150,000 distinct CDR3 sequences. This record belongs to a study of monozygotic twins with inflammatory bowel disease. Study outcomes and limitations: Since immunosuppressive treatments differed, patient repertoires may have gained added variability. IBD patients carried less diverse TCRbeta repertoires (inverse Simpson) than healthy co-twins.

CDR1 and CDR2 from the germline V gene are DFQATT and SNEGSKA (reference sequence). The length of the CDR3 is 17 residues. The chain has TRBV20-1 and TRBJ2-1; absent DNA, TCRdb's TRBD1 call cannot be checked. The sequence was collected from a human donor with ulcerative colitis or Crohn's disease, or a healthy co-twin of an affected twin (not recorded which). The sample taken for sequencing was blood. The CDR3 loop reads CSASGQGARGGHNEQFF.